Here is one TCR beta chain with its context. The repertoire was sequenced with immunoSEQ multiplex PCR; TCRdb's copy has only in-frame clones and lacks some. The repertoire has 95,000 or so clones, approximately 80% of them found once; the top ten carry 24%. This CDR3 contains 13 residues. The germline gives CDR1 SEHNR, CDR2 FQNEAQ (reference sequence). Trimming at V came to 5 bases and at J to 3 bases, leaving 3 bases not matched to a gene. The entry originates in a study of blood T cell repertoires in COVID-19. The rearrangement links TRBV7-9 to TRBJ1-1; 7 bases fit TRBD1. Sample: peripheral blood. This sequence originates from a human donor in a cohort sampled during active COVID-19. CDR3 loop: CASSRTGDTEAFF. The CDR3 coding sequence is TGTGCCAGCAGCCGCACAGGGGACACTGAAGCTTTCTTT.